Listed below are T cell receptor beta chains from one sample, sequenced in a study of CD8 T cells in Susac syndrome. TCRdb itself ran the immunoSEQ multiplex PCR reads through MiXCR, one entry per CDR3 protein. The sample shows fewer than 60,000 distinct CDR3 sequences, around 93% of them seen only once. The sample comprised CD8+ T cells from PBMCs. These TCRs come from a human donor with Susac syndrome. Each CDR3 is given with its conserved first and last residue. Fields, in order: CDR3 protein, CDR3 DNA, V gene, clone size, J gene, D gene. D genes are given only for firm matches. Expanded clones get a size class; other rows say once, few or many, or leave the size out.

CDR3aa: CSVDPGPPNTEAFF
CDR3nt: TGCAGCGTTGACCCGGGACCCCCGAACACTGAAGCTTTCTTT
v_gene: TRBV29-1
abundance: .
j_gene: TRBJ1-1
d_gene: .

CDR3aa: CASSAEGNQETQYF
CDR3nt: TGTGCCAGCAGCGCGGAGGGGAACCAAGAGACCCAGTACTTC
v_gene: TRBV9
abundance: .
j_gene: TRBJ2-5
d_gene: .

CDR3aa: CSVYRAVGEKLFF
CDR3nt: TGCAGCGTTTACAGGGCTGTGGGGGAAAAACTGTTTTTT
v_gene: TRBV29-1
abundance: .
j_gene: TRBJ1-4
d_gene: .

CDR3aa: CASSEVMGEQYF
CDR3nt: TGTGCCAGCAGTGAAGTCATGGGGGAGCAGTACTTC
v_gene: TRBV25-1
abundance: .
j_gene: TRBJ2-7
d_gene: .

CDR3aa: CASSLARMGPAKNIQYF
CDR3nt: TGTGCCAGCAGCTTAGCCAGAATGGGCCCAGCCAAAAACATTCAGTACTTC
v_gene: TRBV7-2
abundance: .
j_gene: TRBJ2-4
d_gene: .

CDR3aa: CASSQWDQDGNTQYF
CDR3nt: TGCGCCAGCAGCCAATGGGACCAAGACGGGAATACGCAGTATTTT
v_gene: TRBV4-1
abundance: .
j_gene: TRBJ2-3
d_gene: .

CDR3aa: CASSPPSTDTQYF
CDR3nt: TGTGCCAGCAGTCCTCCCTCCACAGATACGCAGTATTTT
v_gene: TRBV9
abundance: few
j_gene: TRBJ2-3
d_gene: .

CDR3aa: CASSEVSYEQYF
CDR3nt: TGTGCCAGCAGTGAAGTGTCGTACGAGCAGTACTTC
v_gene: TRBV2
abundance: once
j_gene: TRBJ2-7
d_gene: .

CDR3aa: CASSSRTGGQETQYF
CDR3nt: TGTGCCAGCAGCTCAAGAACAGGGGGCCAAGAGACCCAGTACTTC
v_gene: TRBV7-9
abundance: .
j_gene: TRBJ2-5
d_gene: TRBD1

CDR3aa: CASSLDFAGDTQYF
CDR3nt: TGTGCCAGCAGCTTAGACTTCGCTGGAGATACGCAGTATTTT
v_gene: TRBV11-2
abundance: .
j_gene: TRBJ2-3
d_gene: .

CDR3aa: CSAIPPGQASYEQYF
CDR3nt: TGCAGTGCTATTCCCCCGGGACAGGCCTCCTACGAGCAGTACTTC
v_gene: TRBV20-1
abundance: .
j_gene: TRBJ2-7
d_gene: TRBD1

CDR3aa: CASSVTHTIAYGYTF
CDR3nt: TGTGCCAGCAGCGTAACCCATACAATAGCCTATGGCTACACCTTC
v_gene: TRBV9
abundance: once
j_gene: TRBJ1-2
d_gene: .

CDR3aa: CASSGLPRGVQETQYF
CDR3nt: TGTGCCAGCAGTGGACTACCGAGGGGGGTACAAGAGACCCAGTACTTC
v_gene: TRBV9
abundance: once
j_gene: TRBJ2-5
d_gene: .

CDR3aa: CASSFPTDTEAFF
CDR3nt: TGTGCCAGCAGTTTCCCTACGGACACTGAAGCTTTCTTT
v_gene: TRBV12-3/TRBV12-4
abundance: .
j_gene: TRBJ1-1
d_gene: .

CDR3aa: CASSVELQGLYGYTF
CDR3nt: TGTGCCAGCAGCGTAGAGCTCCAGGGGCTCTATGGCTACACCTTC
v_gene: TRBV9
abundance: .
j_gene: TRBJ1-2
d_gene: .

CDR3aa: CASSLMDGANVLTF
CDR3nt: TGTGCCAGCAGCTTGATGGACGGGGCCAACGTCCTGACTTTC
v_gene: TRBV7-9
abundance: .
j_gene: TRBJ2-6
d_gene: .

CDR3aa: CSARQNTEAFF
CDR3nt: TGCAGTGCTAGACAGAACACTGAAGCTTTCTTT
v_gene: TRBV20-1
abundance: .
j_gene: TRBJ1-1
d_gene: .

CDR3aa: CSADRTADTQYF
CDR3nt: TGCAGTGCTGACAGGACAGCAGATACGCAGTATTTT
v_gene: TRBV20-1
abundance: .
j_gene: TRBJ2-3
d_gene: .

CDR3aa: CSARSARGYTF
CDR3nt: TGCAGTGCTAGATCAGCACGGGGCTACACCTTC
v_gene: TRBV20-1
abundance: .
j_gene: TRBJ1-2
d_gene: .

CDR3aa: CSATWGYYEQYF
CDR3nt: TGCAGTGCTACCTGGGGGTACTACGAGCAGTACTTC
v_gene: TRBV20-1
abundance: .
j_gene: TRBJ2-7
d_gene: .

CDR3aa: CASSPTKMNTEAFF
CDR3nt: TGTGCCAGCAGCCCTACAAAGATGAACACTGAAGCTTTCTTT
v_gene: TRBV7-9
abundance: .
j_gene: TRBJ1-1
d_gene: .

CDR3aa: CAWSRSYNEQFF
CDR3nt: TGTGCCTGGAGTCGGTCCTACAATGAGCAGTTCTTC
v_gene: TRBV30
abundance: once
j_gene: TRBJ2-1
d_gene: .

CDR3aa: CATSRGGTGVADTQYF
CDR3nt: TGTGCCACCAGCAGAGGAGGGACAGGGGTTGCAGATACGCAGTATTTT
v_gene: TRBV15
abundance: .
j_gene: TRBJ2-3
d_gene: TRBD1

CDR3aa: CASSIQGNEQFF
CDR3nt: TGTGCCAGCAGTATACAGGGCAATGAGCAGTTCTTC
v_gene: TRBV25-1
abundance: .
j_gene: TRBJ2-1
d_gene: .

CDR3aa: CASSLPGWNSPLHF
CDR3nt: TGTGCCAGCAGCTTGCCAGGCTGGAATTCACCCCTCCACTTT
v_gene: TRBV5-6
abundance: .
j_gene: TRBJ1-6
d_gene: .

CDR3aa: CASSSGGLSTDTQYF
CDR3nt: TGTGCCAGCAGCAGCGGGGGACTGAGCACAGATACGCAGTATTTT
v_gene: TRBV13
abundance: .
j_gene: TRBJ2-3
d_gene: TRBD2

CDR3aa: CASTTAPGQGHGYTF
CDR3nt: TGTGCCAGCACCACCGCCCCGGGACAGGGGCACGGCTACACCTTC
v_gene: TRBV27
abundance: once
j_gene: TRBJ1-2
d_gene: TRBD1

CDR3aa: CASSTSGGYNEQFF
CDR3nt: TGTGCCAGTTCAACTAGCGGGGGGTACAATGAGCAGTTCTTC
v_gene: TRBV19
abundance: .
j_gene: TRBJ2-1
d_gene: TRBD2

CDR3aa: CASSSTGMAGELFF
CDR3nt: TGTGCCAGCAGTTCGACAGGGATGGCCGGGGAGCTGTTTTTT
v_gene: TRBV7-2
abundance: few
j_gene: TRBJ2-2
d_gene: TRBD1

CDR3aa: CASSEQWDRGGQPQHF
CDR3nt: TGTGCCAGCAGTGAACAATGGGACAGAGGGGGACAGCCCCAGCATTTT
v_gene: TRBV6-1
abundance: .
j_gene: TRBJ1-5
d_gene: TRBD1

CDR3aa: CASSRDRELTDTQYF
CDR3nt: TGCGCCAGCAGCCGGGACAGGGAACTCACAGATACGCAGTATTTT
v_gene: TRBV5-1
abundance: .
j_gene: TRBJ2-3
d_gene: TRBD1

CDR3aa: CSVVQGGVGELFF
CDR3nt: TGCAGCGTTGTCCAGGGGGGAGTCGGGGAGCTGTTTTTT
v_gene: TRBV29-1
abundance: .
j_gene: TRBJ2-2
d_gene: .

CDR3aa: CASSSRQEINYGYTF
CDR3nt: TGTGCCAGCAGCTCCCGACAGGAGATTAACTATGGCTACACCTTC
v_gene: TRBV9
abundance: once
j_gene: TRBJ1-2
d_gene: .

CDR3aa: CASSRPGEQYF
CDR3nt: TGTGCCAGCAGCCGGCCAGGCGAGCAGTACTTC
v_gene: TRBV3-1
abundance: once
j_gene: TRBJ2-7
d_gene: .

CDR3aa: CASSTTSTSYEQYF
CDR3nt: TGCGCCAGCTCCACCACGTCCACTTCCTACGAGCAGTACTTC
v_gene: TRBV4-1
abundance: .
j_gene: TRBJ2-7
d_gene: .

CDR3aa: CASSQEGWSYEQYF
CDR3nt: TGCGCCAGCAGCCAAGAGGGTTGGTCCTACGAGCAGTACTTC
v_gene: TRBV4-1
abundance: .
j_gene: TRBJ2-7
d_gene: .

CDR3aa: CASSPPGTDQETQYF
CDR3nt: TGTGCCAGTAGTCCCCCCGGGACAGACCAAGAGACCCAGTACTTC
v_gene: TRBV19
abundance: .
j_gene: TRBJ2-5
d_gene: TRBD1

CDR3aa: CSVEGQGYNYGYTF
CDR3nt: TGCAGCGTTGAAGGGCAGGGATATAACTATGGCTACACCTTC
v_gene: TRBV29-1
abundance: .
j_gene: TRBJ1-2
d_gene: .

CDR3aa: CASNQGNGEQYF
CDR3nt: TGTGCCAGCAACCAGGGGAACGGCGAGCAGTACTTC
v_gene: TRBV5-6
abundance: .
j_gene: TRBJ2-7
d_gene: .

CDR3aa: CASSPRKAGGANVLTF
CDR3nt: TGTGCCAGCAGTCCACGGAAGGCGGGTGGGGCCAACGTCCTGACTTTC
v_gene: TRBV12-3/TRBV12-4
abundance: .
j_gene: TRBJ2-6
d_gene: .

CDR3aa: CASSLTSGGPADTQYF
CDR3nt: TGTGCCAGCAGCCTCACTAGCGGGGGCCCTGCAGATACGCAGTATTTT
v_gene: TRBV11-2
abundance: once
j_gene: TRBJ2-3
d_gene: TRBD2

CDR3aa: CSVESPGGYTF
CDR3nt: TGCAGCGTTGAATCTCCAGGGGGCTACACCTTC
v_gene: TRBV29-1
abundance: .
j_gene: TRBJ1-2
d_gene: .

CDR3aa: CASSLERGESPLHF
CDR3nt: TGTGCCAGCAGTTTGGAGAGGGGAGAGTCACCCCTCCACTTT
v_gene: TRBV27
abundance: .
j_gene: TRBJ1-6
d_gene: .

CDR3aa: CASSWEDSSSYNEQFF
CDR3nt: TGTGCCAGTAGTTGGGAGGACAGCTCCTCCTACAATGAGCAGTTCTTC
v_gene: TRBV19
abundance: .
j_gene: TRBJ2-1
d_gene: .

CDR3aa: CASSPQDSRETQYF
CDR3nt: TGTGCCAGCAGCCCCCAGGACAGTAGGGAGACCCAGTACTTC
v_gene: TRBV9
abundance: .
j_gene: TRBJ2-5
d_gene: .

CDR3aa: CASIAGGGLVKETQYF
CDR3nt: TGTGCCAGCATCGCCGGGGGGGGACTAGTGAAAGAGACCCAGTACTTC
v_gene: TRBV7-9
abundance: .
j_gene: TRBJ2-5
d_gene: TRBD2

CDR3aa: CASSLVQGSTDTQYF
CDR3nt: TGTGCCAGCAGCTTAGTTCAGGGGAGCACAGATACGCAGTATTTT
v_gene: TRBV7-9
abundance: .
j_gene: TRBJ2-3
d_gene: .

CDR3aa: CATSSDGTSMNTEAFF
CDR3nt: TGTGCCACCAGCAGCGACGGGACAAGTATGAACACTGAAGCTTTCTTT
v_gene: TRBV15
abundance: .
j_gene: TRBJ1-1
d_gene: .

CDR3aa: CASSLAPGAVTEAFF
CDR3nt: TGCGCCAGCAGCTTGGCCCCGGGGGCGGTCACTGAAGCTTTCTTT
v_gene: TRBV5-1
abundance: .
j_gene: TRBJ1-1
d_gene: .

CDR3aa: CSVDPGQGFYGYTF
CDR3nt: TGCAGCGTTGATCCGGGACAGGGGTTCTATGGCTACACCTTC
v_gene: TRBV29-1
abundance: .
j_gene: TRBJ1-2
d_gene: TRBD1